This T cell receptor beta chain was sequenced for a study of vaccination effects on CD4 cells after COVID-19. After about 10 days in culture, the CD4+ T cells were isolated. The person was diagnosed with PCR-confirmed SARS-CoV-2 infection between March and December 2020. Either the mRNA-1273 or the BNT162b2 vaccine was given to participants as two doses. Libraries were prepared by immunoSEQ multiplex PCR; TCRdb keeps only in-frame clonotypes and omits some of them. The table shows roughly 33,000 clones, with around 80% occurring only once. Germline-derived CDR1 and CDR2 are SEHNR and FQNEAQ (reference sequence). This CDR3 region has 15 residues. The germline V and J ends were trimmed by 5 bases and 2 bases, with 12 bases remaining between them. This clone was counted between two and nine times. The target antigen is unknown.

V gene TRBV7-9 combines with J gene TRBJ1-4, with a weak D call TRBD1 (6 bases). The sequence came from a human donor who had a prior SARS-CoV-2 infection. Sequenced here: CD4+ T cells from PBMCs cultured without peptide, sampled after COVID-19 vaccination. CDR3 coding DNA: TGTGCCAGCAGCCCACAGGGAGGCACTAATGAAAAACTGTTTTTT. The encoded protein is CASSPQGGTNEKLFF.